Included here is one TCR beta chain sequence, with context. Its antigen is undetermined. The CDR3 runs to 14 residues. Germline lookup yields CDR1 MDHEN and CDR2 SYDVKM. J lost 4 bases, V lost 6 bases, and 5 bases had no gene match. These data originate in a study of cytomegalovirus exposure and HLA in healthy donors. PCR amplification relied on 60 Vbeta primers (plus 13 Jbeta primers). Here immunoSEQ multiplex PCR was the method, and the copy in TCRdb shows in-frame clones only, minus some. The sample carries around 140,000 clones, about 84% recorded once. Regarding the study as a whole: Trimming of TCR beta V- and J-genes showed a link, identified in a later analysis, to a missense DCLRE1C variant. Donors belonging to an Asian-associated ancestry cluster reportedly showed fewer N-insertions in productive TCRs than the roughly 670-donor mean, according to what a later analysis found.

The TCR was taken from a woman younger than 30 in good health and CMV-seropositive. Sequencing was performed on PBMCs. The chain combines TRBV28 with TRBJ2-2; 7 bases map to TRBD1. The CDR3: CASRLTGVTGELFF. As DNA, the CDR3 is TGTGCCAGCAGACTCACAGGGGTCACCGGGGAGCTGTTTTTT.